This section outlines one T cell receptor beta chain sequence together with its context. The CDR3 extends over 12 amino acids. V dropped 2 bases and J dropped 9 bases, with 9 bases sitting between them. Germline V CDR1 and CDR2: SGHRS, YFSETQ. The repertoire was sequenced with immunoSEQ multiplex PCR; TCRdb's copy has only in-frame clones and lacks some. The sample holds roughly 93,000 clones; about 84% are singletons and the top ten take approximately 5.5%. This record comes from a study of OX40 agonist ivuxolimab in advanced cancers. Specimen: CD4+ or CD8+ T cells sorted from blood, collected in a trial of the OX40 agonist ivuxolimab. The receptor was isolated from an adult with an advanced solid tumor such as melanoma, head and neck, liver or kidney cancer. This chain uses TRBV5-1 with TRBJ2-1; D not resolved. CDR3: CASSFSAGEQFF. The CDR3 nucleotides are TGCGCCAGCAGCTTTTCAGCCGGTGAGCAGTTCTTC.